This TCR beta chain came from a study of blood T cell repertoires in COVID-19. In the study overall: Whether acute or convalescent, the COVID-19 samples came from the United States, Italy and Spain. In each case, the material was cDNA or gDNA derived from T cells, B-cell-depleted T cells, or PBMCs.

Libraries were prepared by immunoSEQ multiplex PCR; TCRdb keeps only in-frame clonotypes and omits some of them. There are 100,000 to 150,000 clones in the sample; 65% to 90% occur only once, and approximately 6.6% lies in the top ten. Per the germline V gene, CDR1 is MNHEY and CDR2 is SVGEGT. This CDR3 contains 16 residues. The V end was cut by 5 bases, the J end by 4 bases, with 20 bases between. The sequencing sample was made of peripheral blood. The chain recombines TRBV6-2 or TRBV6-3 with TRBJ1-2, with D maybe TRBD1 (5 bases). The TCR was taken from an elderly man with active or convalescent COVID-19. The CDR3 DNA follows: TGTGCCAGCAGTCCCTATCGACAGCTGCTCAGCTATGGCTACACCTTC. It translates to CASSPYRQLLSYGYTF.